This entry lists 4 T cell receptor beta chains sequenced from one sample in a study of T cell responses to AZD1222 COVID-19 vaccine. Produced via immunoSEQ multiplex PCR; TCRdb's table is partial and in-frame only. The sample records 80,000 to 100,000 clones, 75% to 95% being singletons. The sequencing here drew on peripheral blood, taken 28 days after the second AZD1222 dose. The receptors derive from an adult who received the AZD1222 COVID-19 vaccine.

This clone was counted at least ten times. V and J are TRBV5-1 and TRBJ1-1; D ambiguous. This CDR3 comprises 16 residues. The V gene's germline CDR1 is SGHRS and CDR2 YFSETQ. Trimming shortened V by 3 bases and J by 0 bases, and 15 bases separated the two germline ends. CDR3 region: CASSSGSYSLNTEAFF. CDR3 DNA: TGCGCCAGCAGCTCTGGATCGTACAGTCTGAACACTGAAGCTTTCTTT.

The chain couples TRBV5-4 to TRBJ2-3; D not certain. The germline CDR1 and CDR2 sequences are SGHNT and YYREEE (reference sequence). The CDR3 runs 13 residues. Trimming removed 4 bases from V and 0 bases from J, with 6 bases in between. CDR3 loop: CASSLHSTDTQYF. DNA for the CDR3: TGTGCCAGCAGCCTACATAGCACAGATACGCAGTATTTT.

The rearrangement uses TRBV6-5 and TRBJ1-5; D might be TRBD1 (5 bases). This CDR3 has 15 residues. Trimming cost V 6 bases and J 2 bases, with 14 bases left between them. Germline V CDR1 and CDR2: MNHEY, SVGAGI. CDR3 loop: CASRKGAMGNQPQHF. The CDR3 nucleotides are TGTGCCAGCAGAAAAGGGGCGATGGGCAATCAGCCCCAGCATTTT.

This chain joins TRBV5-6 and TRBJ1-6; D might be TRBD1 (5 bases). Germline V gene sequence: CDR1 SGHDT, CDR2 YYEEEE. The CDR3 consists of 17 residues. V lost 4 bases, J lost 0 bases, and 14 bases lay in between. This chain's CDR3 is CASSGGTASSYNSPLHF. CDR3 in DNA: TGTGCCAGCAGCGGGGGGACGGCGAGCTCCTATAATTCACCCCTCCACTTT.